This T cell receptor (beta chain) stems from a study of response to subunit inactivated influenza vaccine. TCRdb independently ran MiXCR on the RT-PCR reads; one entry per CDR3 protein. The table lists hundreds of thousands of distinct CDR3 sequences, 6.5% to 8% of them singletons. This CDR3 region has 16 residues. V gave up 0 bases and J gave up 2 bases, with 15 bases separating them. Germline CDR1 reads DFQATT; CDR2 reads SNEGSKA (reference sequence). This clonotype was counted ten times or more. The sample consisted of PBMCs from blood, taken roughly 24 months after vaccination. The gene calls are TRBV20-1 and TRBJ2-3; D is uncertain. The source of this sequence is a man aged 45 to 70 who received an inactivated influenza vaccine. The CDR3 nucleotides read TGCAGTGCTAGAGATAGGGCTAGAGATCTCACAGATACGCAGTATTTT. Amino acids: CSARDRARDLTDTQYF.